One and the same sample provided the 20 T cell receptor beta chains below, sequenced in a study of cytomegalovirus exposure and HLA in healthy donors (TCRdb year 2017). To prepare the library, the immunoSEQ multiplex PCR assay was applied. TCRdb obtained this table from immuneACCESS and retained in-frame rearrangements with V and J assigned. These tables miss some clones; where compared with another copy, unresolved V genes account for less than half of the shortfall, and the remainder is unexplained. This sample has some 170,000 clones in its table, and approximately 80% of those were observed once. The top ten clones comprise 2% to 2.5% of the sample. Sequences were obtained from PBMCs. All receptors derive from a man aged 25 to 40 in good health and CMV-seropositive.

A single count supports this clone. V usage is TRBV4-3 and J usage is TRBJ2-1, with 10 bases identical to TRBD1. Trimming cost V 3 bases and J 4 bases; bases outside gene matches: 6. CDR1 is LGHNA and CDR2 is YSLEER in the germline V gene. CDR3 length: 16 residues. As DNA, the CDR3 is TGCGCCAGCAGCCACCACCGACAGGGGGCGTACAATGAGCAGTTCTTC. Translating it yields CASSHHRQGAYNEQFF.

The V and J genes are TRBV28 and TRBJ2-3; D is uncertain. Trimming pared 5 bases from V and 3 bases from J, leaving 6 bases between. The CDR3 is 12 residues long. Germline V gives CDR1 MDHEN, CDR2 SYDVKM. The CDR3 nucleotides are TGTGCCAGCAGTATACAAACAGATACGCAGTATTTT. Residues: CASSIQTDTQYF.

DNA for the CDR3: TGTGCCAGCAGCCCAAGGACAAAACAGGGAACGGCCTACGAGCAGTACTTC. It translates to CASSPRTKQGTAYEQYF. The J gene is TRBJ2-7, the V gene TRBV7-9; D may be TRBD1 (6 bases). The V gene lost 5 bases and the J gene lost 2 bases, with 22 bases spanning the gap. The CDR3 sequence is 17 residues long. Germline assignment: CDR1 SEHNR and CDR2 FQNEAQ (reference sequence).

CDR3 bases: TGTGCCAGTAGAGGCCAGGGAAGTCCCTACGAGCAGTACTTC. Residues: CASRGQGSPYEQYF. The rearrangement uses TRBV19 and TRBJ2-7, with a weak D call TRBD1 (5 bases). Trimming stripped 6 bases from V and 2 bases from J, with 14 bases between. This CDR3 comprises 14 residues. Germline V gene data show CDR1 as LNHDA and CDR2 as SQIVND (reference sequence).

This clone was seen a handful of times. The DNA for the CDR3 is TGTGCCAGCAGTCCAGGGGTGTACGAGCAGTACTTC. Protein sequence: CASSPGVYEQYF. J is TRBJ2-7 and V is TRBV6-1; tentatively, D is TRBD1 (6 bases). Germline values: CDR1 MNHNS, CDR2 SASEGT. Trimming left V 5 bases short and J 4 bases short, with 9 bases between. This CDR3 region has 12 residues.

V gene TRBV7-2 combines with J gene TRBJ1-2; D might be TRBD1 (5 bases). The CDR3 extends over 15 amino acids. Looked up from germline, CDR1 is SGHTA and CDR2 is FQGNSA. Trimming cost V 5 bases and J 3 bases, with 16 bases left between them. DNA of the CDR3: TGTGCCAGCAGCCGCCAGGTCCAGGGCCACTATGGCTACACCTTC. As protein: CASSRQVQGHYGYTF. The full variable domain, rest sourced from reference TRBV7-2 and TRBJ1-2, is GAGVSQSPSNKVTEKGKDVELRCDPISGHTALYWYRQSLGQGLEFLIYFQGNSAPDKSGLPSDRFSAERTGGSVSTLTIQRTQQEDSAVYLCASSRQVQGHYGYTFGSGTRLTVV.

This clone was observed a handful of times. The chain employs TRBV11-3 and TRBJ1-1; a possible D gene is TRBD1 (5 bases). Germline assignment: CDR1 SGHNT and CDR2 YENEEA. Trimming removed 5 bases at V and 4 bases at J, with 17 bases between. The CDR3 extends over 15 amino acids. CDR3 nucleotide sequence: TGTGCCAGCAGCCCCGGCGGGGGGTTGGGCACTGAAGCTTTCTTT. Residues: CASSPGGGLGTEAFF.

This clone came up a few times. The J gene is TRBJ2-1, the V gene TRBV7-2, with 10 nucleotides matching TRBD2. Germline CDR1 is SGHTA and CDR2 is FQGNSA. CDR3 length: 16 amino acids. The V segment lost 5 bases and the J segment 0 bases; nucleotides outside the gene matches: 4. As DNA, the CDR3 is TGTGCCAGCAGCCACTCTAGCGGGGGCTCCTACAATGAGCAGTTCTTC. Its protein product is CASSHSSGGSYNEQFF.

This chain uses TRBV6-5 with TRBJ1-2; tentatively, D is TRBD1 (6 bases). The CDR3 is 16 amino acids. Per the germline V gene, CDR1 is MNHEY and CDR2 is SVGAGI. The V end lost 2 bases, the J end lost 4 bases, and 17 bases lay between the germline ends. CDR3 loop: CASSYGAGGRGYGYTF. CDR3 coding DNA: TGTGCCAGCAGTTACGGCGCGGGGGGCAGGGGCTATGGCTACACCTTC.

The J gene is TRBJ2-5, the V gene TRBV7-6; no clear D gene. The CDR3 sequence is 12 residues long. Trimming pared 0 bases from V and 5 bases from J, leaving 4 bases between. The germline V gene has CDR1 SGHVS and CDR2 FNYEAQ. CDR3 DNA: TGTGCCAGCAGCTTAGCCCGGGAGACCCAGTACTTC. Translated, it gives CASSLARETQYF.

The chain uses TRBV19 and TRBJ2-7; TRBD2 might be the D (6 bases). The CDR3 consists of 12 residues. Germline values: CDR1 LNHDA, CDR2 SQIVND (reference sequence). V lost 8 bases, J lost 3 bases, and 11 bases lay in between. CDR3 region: CASSEGRYEQYF. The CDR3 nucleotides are TGTGCCAGTTCGGAGGGCCGCTACGAGCAGTACTTC.

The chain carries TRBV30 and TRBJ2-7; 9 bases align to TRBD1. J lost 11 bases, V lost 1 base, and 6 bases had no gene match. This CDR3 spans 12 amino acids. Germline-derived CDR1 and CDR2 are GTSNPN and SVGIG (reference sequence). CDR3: CAWSDRGRKEYF. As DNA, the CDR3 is TGTGCCTGGAGTGACAGGGGGCGGAAGGAGTACTTC.

CDR3 in DNA: TGTGCCAGCAGCTTGGACAGGGGGGAAAAACTGTTTTTT. Protein sequence: CASSLDRGEKLFF. The V and J genes are TRBV5-6 and TRBJ1-4, with 8 bases aligning to TRBD1. J lost 8 bases, V lost 0 bases, and 0 bases had no gene match. Germline CDR1 SGHDT, CDR2 YYEEEE. This CDR3 has 13 amino acids.

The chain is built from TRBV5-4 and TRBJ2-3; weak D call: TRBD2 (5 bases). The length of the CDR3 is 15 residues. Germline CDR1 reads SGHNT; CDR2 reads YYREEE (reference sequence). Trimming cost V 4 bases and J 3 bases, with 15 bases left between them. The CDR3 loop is CASSQDWAVTDTQYF. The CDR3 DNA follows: TGTGCCAGCAGCCAGGACTGGGCGGTTACAGATACGCAGTATTTT.

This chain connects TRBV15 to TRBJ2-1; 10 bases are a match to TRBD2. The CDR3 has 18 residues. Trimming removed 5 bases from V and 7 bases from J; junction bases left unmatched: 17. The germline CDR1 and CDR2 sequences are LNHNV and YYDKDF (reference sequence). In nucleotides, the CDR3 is TGTGCCACCAGCGGGGCTAGCGGGGGCCACCCGCGCGATAATGAGCAGTTCTTC. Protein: CATSGASGGHPRDNEQFF.

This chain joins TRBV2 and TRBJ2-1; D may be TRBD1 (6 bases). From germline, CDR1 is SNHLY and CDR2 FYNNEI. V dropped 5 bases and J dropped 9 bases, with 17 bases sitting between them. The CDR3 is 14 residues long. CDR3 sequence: CASSLNKPGVEQFF. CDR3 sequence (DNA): TGTGCCAGCAGTCTCAACAAGCCAGGGGTTGAGCAGTTCTTC.

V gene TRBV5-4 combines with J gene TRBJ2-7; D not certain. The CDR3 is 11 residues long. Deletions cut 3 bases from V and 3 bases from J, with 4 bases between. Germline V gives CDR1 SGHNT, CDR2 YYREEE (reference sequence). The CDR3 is CASSSHYEQYF. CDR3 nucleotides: TGTGCCAGCAGCTCCCACTACGAGCAGTACTTC.

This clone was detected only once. The CDR3 spells CASSALQGAGNEQFF. The CDR3 DNA reads as TGTGCCAGCAGCGCATTACAGGGGGCAGGGAATGAGCAGTTCTTC. V usage is TRBV11-2 and J usage is TRBJ2-1, with 9 nucleotides matching TRBD1. The CDR3 runs 15 residues. Losses at the gene ends were 5 bases for V and 7 bases for J; bases not matched to a gene: 9. Germline V gene sequence: CDR1 SGHAT, CDR2 FQNNGV.

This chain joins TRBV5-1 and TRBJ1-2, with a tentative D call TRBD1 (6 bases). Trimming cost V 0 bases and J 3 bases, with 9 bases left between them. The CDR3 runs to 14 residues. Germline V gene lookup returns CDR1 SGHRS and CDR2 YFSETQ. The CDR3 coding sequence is TGCGCCAGCAGCTTGGTTCCAGGGGACTATGGCTACACCTTC. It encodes CASSLVPGDYGYTF.

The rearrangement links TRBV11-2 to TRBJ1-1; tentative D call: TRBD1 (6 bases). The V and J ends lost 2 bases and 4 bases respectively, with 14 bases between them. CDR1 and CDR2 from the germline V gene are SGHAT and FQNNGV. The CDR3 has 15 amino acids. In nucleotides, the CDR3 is TGTGCCAGCAGCTTAATGGGGGCGGGGGGCACTGAAGCTTTCTTT. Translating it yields CASSLMGAGGTEAFF.